This TCR beta chain was obtained from a study of TIL therapy for anti-PD-1-resistant metastatic lung cancer. Study-level information: Tumors carried a median about 1.4 non-synonymous mutations per megabase.

This clone was picked up one time. Sequencing used immunoSEQ v3. The protocol was immunoSEQ multiplex PCR, while the TCRdb copy is restricted to in-frame clones and leaves out a portion. The table records 57,000 or so clones, 87% of them present only once. Trimming pared 4 bases from V and 0 bases from J, leaving 7 bases between. CDR3 length equals 12 residues. Germline V gene data show CDR1 as GTSNPN and CDR2 as SVGIG (reference sequence). The time point was: pre-treatment sample, taken before nivolumab and TIL therapy. The receptor comes from a person aged 25-85 years with non-small cell lung cancer. This chain joins TRBV30 and TRBJ2-7, with D uncertain. The sample here was blood, taken at baseline. CDR3 loop: CAWNGGSYEQYF. CDR3 sequence (DNA): TGTGCCTGGAACGGCGGCTCCTACGAGCAGTACTTC.